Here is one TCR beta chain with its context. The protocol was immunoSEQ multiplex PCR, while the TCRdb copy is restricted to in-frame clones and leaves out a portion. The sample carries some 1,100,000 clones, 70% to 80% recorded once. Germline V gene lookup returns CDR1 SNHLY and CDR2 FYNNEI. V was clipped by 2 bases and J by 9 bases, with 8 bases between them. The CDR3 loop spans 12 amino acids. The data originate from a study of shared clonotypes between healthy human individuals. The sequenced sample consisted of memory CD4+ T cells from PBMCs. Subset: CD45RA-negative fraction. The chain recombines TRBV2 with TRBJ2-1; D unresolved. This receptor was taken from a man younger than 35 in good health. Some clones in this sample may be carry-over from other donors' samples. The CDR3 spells CASSERVSEQFF. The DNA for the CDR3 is TGTGCCAGCAGTGAAAGAGTTTCTGAGCAGTTCTTC.